A selection of T cell receptor beta chains follows, all from one sample in a study of T cells in Graves' hyperthyroidism and ophthalmopathy. A single record per CDR3 protein comes from TCRdb applying MiXCR to the multiplex PCR reads. Of about 500,000 distinct CDR3 sequences listed, about a sixth are singletons. The source material was blood. These TCRs come from a woman under 30 with Graves' ophthalmopathy. CDR3s include the opening cysteine and the closing phenylalanine or tryptophan. The D gene is left open where the match is weak. A row's size may be missing; if present it is once, few, many or a size class.

D gene,J gene,clone size,V gene,CDR3 protein,CDR3 DNA
TRBD2,TRBJ2-3,few,TRBV7-2,CASSFGTSGSSDTQYF,TGTGCCAGCAGCTTCGGGACTAGCGGTTCGTCAGATACGCAGTATTTT
TRBD1,TRBJ1-1,few,TRBV19,CASSGQAFEAFF,TGTGCCAGTAGCGGACAGGCGTTTGAAGCTTTCTTT
-,TRBJ1-3,many,TRBV13,CASSLGSGNTIYF,TGTGCCAGCAGTTTAGGTTCTGGAAACACCATATATTTT
-,TRBJ1-2,many,TRBV28,CASSPRTGPYGYTF,TGTGCCAGCAGTCCTCGGACGGGGCCCTATGGCTACACCTTC
-,TRBJ2-1,-,TRBV7-3,CASSRTRYTYLDPGLIRYNEQFF,TGTGCCAGCAGCCGAACCCGATATACTTACCTGGACCCGGGACTTATTCGCTACAATGAGCAGTTCTTC
-,TRBJ2-2,few,TRBV7-2,CASSLVSAGELFF,TGTGCCAGCAGCTTAGTGTCAGCCGGGGAGCTGTTTTTT
TRBD1,TRBJ2-5,-,TRBV4-1,CASSPRDSEETQYF,TGCGCCAGCAGCCCTAGGGACAGCGAAGAGACCCAGTACTTC
TRBD2,TRBJ2-3,many,TRBV2,CASRRGGGDTQYF,TGTGCCAGCAGGAGGGGCGGGGGAGATACGCAGTATTTT
TRBD1,TRBJ2-7,-,TRBV4-3,CASSQRTGGGAGSYEQYF,TGCGCCAGCAGCCAAAGGACAGGGGGCGGTGCGGGCAGCTACGAGCAGTACTTC
TRBD1,TRBJ1-3,many,TRBV30,CASSFTGAGNTIYF,TGTGCCTCCTCTTTTACAGGGGCTGGAAACACCATATATTTT
-,TRBJ2-1,-,TRBV19,CASSIAGALFRGEQFF,TGTGCCAGTAGTATAGCGGGGGCCCTCTTTCGTGGCGAGCAGTTCTTC
-,TRBJ1-1,many,TRBV6-2/TRBV6-3,CASSYPATDMNTEAFF,TGTGCCAGCAGTTACCCTGCCACAGATATGAACACTGAAGCTTTCTTT
TRBD2,TRBJ2-5,-,TRBV7-2,CASSFRLAGEQGTQYF,TGTGCCAGCAGCTTCCGACTAGCGGGAGAACAAGGGACCCAGTACTTC
TRBD2,TRBJ2-7,-,TRBV6-2/TRBV6-3,CASSPDFSGVSYEQYF,TGTGCCAGCAGCCCCGATTTTAGCGGGGTTTCCTACGAGCAGTACTTC
-,TRBJ1-2,many,TRBV11-3,CASSEGEPEDGYTF,TGTGCCAGCAGCGAAGGGGAGCCTGAGGATGGCTACACCTTC
-,TRBJ2-1,many,TRBV12-3/TRBV12-4,CASSLANYEQFF,TGTGCCAGCAGTTTAGCTAACTATGAGCAGTTCTTC
TRBD1,TRBJ2-3,many,TRBV6-1,CASSRGQGRTDTQYF,TGTGCCAGCAGTCGAGGACAGGGGAGGACAGATACGCAGTATTTT
-,TRBJ1-2,-,TRBV10-2,CASSDKLKGLNYGYTF,TGCGCCAGCAGTGATAAGTTGAAGGGGTTGAACTATGGCTACACCTTC
TRBD2,TRBJ2-1,many,TRBV30,CAWTSGRDYNEQFF,TGTGCCTGGACTAGCGGGAGGGACTACAATGAGCAGTTCTTC
-,TRBJ1-6,many,TRBV30,CAWSRTAYNSPLHF,TGTGCCTGGAGCAGGACAGCCTATAATTCACCCCTCCACTTT
-,TRBJ2-7,-,TRBV2,CASAPVGSYEQYF,TGTGCCAGCGCCCCAGTCGGCTCCTACGAGCAGTACTTC
-,TRBJ2-1,many,TRBV7-2,CASSYVAEQFF,TGTGCCAGCAGCTATGTTGCTGAGCAGTTCTTC
-,TRBJ2-7,many,TRBV28,CASSLFQVGVREQYF,TGTGCCAGCAGTTTATTCCAGGTTGGGGTCCGGGAGCAGTACTTC
-,TRBJ2-5,many,TRBV9,CASSVVPTGQGRETQYF,TGTGCCAGCAGCGTAGTTCCCACGGGACAAGGGAGGGAGACCCAGTACTTC